One and the same sample provided the 26 T cell receptor beta chains below, sequenced in a study of shared clonotypes between healthy human individuals. Naive CD8 cells lacked CD45RO and underwent positive selection for CCR7, leaving out terminally differentiated effector memory CD45RA+ cells. Clones were sequenced by immunoSEQ multiplex PCR, and TCRdb holds only the in-frame ones, with some missing. The profile covers around 2.1 million clones, with 85% to 95% appearing a single time and more than 1.5% taken by the ten largest. Sequences were obtained from naive CD8+ T cells from PBMCs. These TCRs come from a man between 18 and 29 years old in good health. Some clones in this sample may be carry-over from other donors' samples.

This chain joins TRBV27 and TRBJ2-1; D uncertain. V shed 8 bases and J shed 4 bases, with 18 bases lying between them. The V gene's germline CDR1 is MNHEY and CDR2 SMNVEV (reference sequence). The CDR3 loop spans 15 amino acids. The CDR3 is CASGEVPLPYNEQFF. The CDR3, as DNA: TGTGCCAGCGGGGAAGTACCCTTACCTTACAATGAGCAGTTCTTC.

This chain uses TRBV27 with TRBJ1-4, with TRBD1 identical over 8 bases. The CDR3 runs 15 residues. The V segment lost 8 bases and the J segment 7 bases; nucleotides outside the gene matches: 12. Germline V gene data show CDR1 as MNHEY and CDR2 as SMNVEV (reference sequence). CDR3 nucleotide sequence: TGTGCCAGCCAAGATACCAGGGGGCTGAGTGAAAAACTGTTTTTT. Amino acids: CASQDTRGLSEKLFF.

The V and J genes are TRBV10-3 and TRBJ1-5; 7 bases map to TRBD1. Germline V CDR1 and CDR2: ENHRY, SYGVKD. The CDR3 sequence is 14 residues long. The V and J ends lost 2 bases and 2 bases, in that order; junction bases with no gene match: 0. CDR3 amino acids: CAISEDRGNQPQHF. As DNA, the CDR3 is TGTGCCATCAGTGAGGACAGGGGCAATCAGCCCCAGCATTTT.

The count of this clone is one. J is TRBJ2-2 and V is TRBV10-2; D call uncertain. CDR1 and CDR2 (germline): WSHSY, SAAADI. CDR3 length equals 14 residues. The V end was cut by 11 bases, the J end by 2 bases, with 15 bases between. CDR3 protein: CAVNGQSNTGELFF. The CDR3 DNA sequence: TGCGCCGTAAACGGCCAATCAAACACCGGGGAGCTGTTTTTT.

In regard to this clone: Other DNA sequences in the same sample also yield this CDR3. The V and J genes are TRBV28 and TRBJ2-1; 7 bases map to TRBD1. Per germline, CDR1 MDHEN and CDR2 SYDVKM. The CDR3 contains 14 residues. J lost 6 bases, V lost 2 bases, and 4 bases had no gene match. For the CDR3, the DNA is TGTGCCAGCAGTTTACCAGGGGGTAGCAATGAGCAGTTCTTC. This sequence encodes CASSLPGGSNEQFF.

V gene TRBV18 combines with J gene TRBJ2-5, with TRBD1 matching over 12 bases. CDR3 length equals 16 residues. V was pared by 3 bases and J by 6 bases, with 8 bases of the junction left unmatched. Germline values: CDR1 KGHSH, CDR2 LQKENI. CDR3 DNA sequence: TGTGCCAGCTCACCTCCGGGACAGGGGGCAAGAAAGACCCAGTACTTC. As protein: CASSPPGQGARKTQYF.

The rearrangement uses TRBV2 and TRBJ2-7; D is uncertain. CDR1 SNHLY and CDR2 FYNNEI come from the germline V gene. CDR3 length equals 14 residues. Trimming removed 7 bases at V and 4 bases at J, with 17 bases between. CDR3 residues: CASNRRQDPYEQYF. The DNA of the CDR3 is TGTGCCAGCAATAGGCGCCAGGATCCTTACGAGCAGTACTTC. Complete variable domain (other parts from reference TRBV2 and TRBJ2-7): EPEVTQTPSHQVTQMGQEVILRCVPISNHLYFYWYRQILGQKVEFLVSFYNNEISEKSEIFDDQFSVERPDGSNFTLKIRSTKLEDSAMYFCASNRRQDPYEQYFGPGTRLTVT.

The genes are TRBV4-2 and TRBJ2-3; unclear D gene. The length of the CDR3 is 15 residues. The V and J ends lost 0 bases and 3 bases respectively, with 10 bases between them. Germline-derived CDR1 and CDR2 are LGHNA and YNFKEQ. CDR3 bases: TGTGCCAGCAGCCAAGATTCGGCAGAAACAGATACGCAGTATTTT. Protein: CASSQDSAETDTQYF.

The chain has TRBV7-9 and TRBJ2-3, with D uncertain. The CDR3 has 14 residues. Germline CDR1 and CDR2: SEHNR and FQNEAQ (reference sequence). V was trimmed by 3 bases and J by 3 bases, leaving 10 bases between them. This CDR3 is CASSFYKDTDTQYF. For the CDR3, the DNA is TGTGCCAGCAGCTTTTATAAGGATACAGATACGCAGTATTTT.

This chain connects TRBV19 to TRBJ2-1; D is undetermined. Germline-derived CDR1 and CDR2 are LNHDA and SQIVND (reference sequence). The CDR3 covers 12 residues. Trimming pared 5 bases from V and 8 bases from J, leaving 10 bases between. CDR3 coding DNA: TGTGCCAGTAGTGCGCTACAGTATGAGCAGTTCTTC. Translating gives CASSALQYEQFF.

Turning to this clone: At the DNA level, this CDR3 is encoded by other sequences in the same sample as well. The genes are TRBV9 and TRBJ2-7; the D gene is possibly TRBD1 (5 bases). CDR1 and CDR2 from the germline V gene are SGDLS and YYNGEE. The V gene lost 3 bases and the J gene lost 0 bases, with 7 bases spanning the gap. CDR3 length: 13 residues. The CDR3 nucleotides read TGTGCCAGCAGCGGGGGCAACTCCTACGAGCAGTACTTC. It codes for CASSGGNSYEQYF. Combining the CDR3 with reference TRBV9 and TRBJ2-7 gives the whole variable domain DSGVTQTPKHLITATGQRVTLRCSPRSGDLSVYWYQQSLDQGLQFLIQYYNGEERAKGNILERFSAQQFPDLHSELNLSSLELGDSALYFCASSGGNSYEQYFGPGTRLTVT.

V and J are TRBV5-1 and TRBJ2-5; 7 nucleotides agree with TRBD1. Germline V lookup: CDR1 SGHRS, CDR2 YFSETQ. The junction had 10 bases not matched to a gene; V was cut back by 6 bases and J by 2 bases. This CDR3 contains 15 residues. The CDR3 sequence is CASTQGDRGQETQYF. CDR3 DNA: TGCGCCAGCACTCAGGGGGACAGAGGACAAGAGACCCAGTACTTC.

This clone has only one observation. The chain couples TRBV6-5 to TRBJ2-5; perhaps TRBD1 as D (6 bases). CDR1 and CDR2 (germline): MNHEY, SVGAGI. V was clipped by 0 bases and J by 5 bases, with 13 bases between them. CDR3 size: 15 residues. The CDR3 DNA is TGTGCCAGCAGTTACTCAGTCAGGGGCGGTGAGACCCAGTACTTC. Its translation is CASSYSVRGGETQYF.

The J gene is TRBJ1-1, the V gene TRBV19; unclear D gene. Germline CDR1 reads LNHDA; CDR2 reads SQIVND (reference sequence). V was cut by 9 bases and J by 4 bases, with 12 bases left in between. This CDR3 has 12 amino acids. The CDR3 coding sequence is TGTGCCAGCTCCCTGGCTGGCACTGAAGCTTTCTTT. Its translation is CASSLAGTEAFF.

CDR3 in amino acids: CASSLELWGQETQYF. The CDR3 coding sequence is TGCGCCAGCAGCTTGGAATTGTGGGGGCAAGAGACCCAGTACTTC. The chain recombines TRBV5-1 with TRBJ2-5; D might be TRBD1 or TRBD2, each matching 5 bases. V was pared by 0 bases and J by 2 bases, with 11 bases between. The CDR3 sequence is 15 residues long. In germline, CDR1 is SGHRS, CDR2 YFSETQ.

CDR3 residues: CASSPSGEITDTQYF. The CDR3 bases are TGTGCCAGCAGCCCCTCGGGGGAGATCACAGATACGCAGTATTTT. This sequence joins TRBV7-6 and TRBJ2-3; the D gene is possibly TRBD2 (6 bases). V was pared by 5 bases and J by 2 bases, with 14 bases between. The CDR3 extends over 15 amino acids. Germline V gene sequence: CDR1 SGHVS, CDR2 FNYEAQ.

The genes are TRBV7-9 and TRBJ2-7, with D unresolved. V lost 4 bases to trimming and J lost 3 bases, with 10 bases between them. The length of the CDR3 is 13 residues. Germline CDR1 reads SEHNR; CDR2 reads FQNEAQ (reference sequence). The CDR3 coding sequence is TGTGCCAGCAGCTCTCCAGACAACTACGAGCAGTACTTC. It specifies CASSSPDNYEQYF.

This clone was detected once. CDR3 nucleotide sequence: TGTGCCAGCAGCTCATGGACAGGAGTGAACACTGAAGCTTTCTTT. It translates to CASSSWTGVNTEAFF. This chain links TRBV7-9 with TRBJ1-1; TRBD1 agrees at 7 bases. Germline values: CDR1 SEHNR, CDR2 FQNEAQ (reference sequence). This CDR3 contains 15 residues. The ends lost 4 bases at V and 0 bases at J; junction bases unmatched: 5.

This chain connects TRBV2 to TRBJ2-3; the match to TRBD2 covers 9 bases. The CDR3 is 15 residues long. Germline values: CDR1 SNHLY, CDR2 FYNNEI. Trimming removed 10 bases from V and 2 bases from J; junction bases left unmatched: 10. The CDR3 sequence: CAIFVAGGLTDTQYF. CDR3 DNA: TGTGCCATCTTCGTGGCGGGAGGGCTCACAGATACGCAGTATTTT.

The chain links TRBV7-2 to TRBJ2-7; D is tentatively TRBD1 or TRBD2 (6 bases each). The ends were cut back, 2 bases at V and 2 bases at J, with 10 bases in the middle. This CDR3 comprises 14 residues. The germline gives CDR1 SGHTA, CDR2 FQGNSA. CDR3 protein: CASSLYGGPYEQYF. CDR3 sequence (DNA): TGTGCCAGCAGCTTATACGGGGGCCCCTACGAGCAGTACTTC.

On this clone itself: The same CDR3 can be traced to other DNA sequences in this sample. The chain combines TRBV7-3 with TRBJ2-1, with a tentative D call TRBD2 (6 bases). Trimming stripped 3 bases from V and 3 bases from J, with 9 bases between. The CDR3 is made up of 14 amino acids. Germline V gene sequence: CDR1 SGHTA, CDR2 FQGTGA. CDR3 residues: CASSFGGVYNEQFF. CDR3 sequence (DNA): TGTGCCAGCAGCTTCGGCGGGGTCTACAATGAGCAGTTCTTC. The full variable domain, with the rest looked up from reference TRBV7-3 and TRBJ2-1, is GAGVSQTPSNKVTEKGKYVELRCDPISGHTALYWYRQSLGQGPEFLIYFQGTGAADDSGLPNDRFFAVRPEGSVSTLKIQRTERGDSAVYLCASSFGGVYNEQFFGPGTRLTVL.

In regard to this clone: At one end, the junction sequence differs from germline, possibly due to a read error. As DNA, the CDR3 is TGTGCCAGCAGCGAAGGACAGGGAAGTGACATTCAGTACTTC. The encoded protein is CASSEGQGSDIQYF. The rearrangement links TRBV2 to TRBJ2-4; 8 nucleotides line up with TRBD1. Germline V CDR1 and CDR2: SNHLY, FYNNEI. This CDR3 spans 14 amino acids.

This clone was detected a few times. The chain links TRBV9 to TRBJ2-2; D remains ambiguous. With 0 bases removed from V and 7 bases from J, the gap between germline ends came to 4 bases. The CDR3 has 12 residues. Germline V gives CDR1 SGDLS, CDR2 YYNGEE. CDR3 DNA: TGTGCCAGCAGCGTAGAGGGCGGGGAGCTGTTTTTT. The encoded protein is CASSVEGGELFF. Complete variable domain (other parts from reference TRBV9 and TRBJ2-2): DSGVTQTPKHLITATGQRVTLRCSPRSGDLSVYWYQQSLDQGLQFLIQYYNGEERAKGNILERFSAQQFPDLHSELNLSSLELGDSALYFCASSVEGGELFFGEGSRLTVL.

The chain carries TRBV6-6 and TRBJ1-1, with 9 bases aligning to TRBD1. The CDR3 is made up of 14 amino acids. The ends lost 6 bases at V and 4 bases at J; junction bases unmatched: 6. Germline CDR1 is MNHNY and CDR2 is SVGAGI (reference sequence). The CDR3 is CASRPTGGRTEAFF. The CDR3, as DNA: TGTGCCAGCAGACCGACAGGGGGTCGCACTGAAGCTTTCTTT.

As DNA, the CDR3 is TGTGCCAGCAGCCCGCCGACCAGTGCCGAGCAGTACTTC. Its translation is CASSPPTSAEQYF. The chain is built from TRBV7-9 and TRBJ2-7; no firm D call. This CDR3 contains 13 residues. The germline V gene encodes CDR1 SEHNR and CDR2 FQNEAQ (reference sequence). V lost 5 bases to trimming and J lost 6 bases, with 14 bases between them.

The CDR3: CASSPRTGVTGELFF. Here the CDR3 DNA reads TGTGCCAGCTCACCACGGACAGGGGTTACCGGGGAGCTGTTTTTT. This rearrangement joins TRBV18 to TRBJ2-2, with TRBD1 matching 9 bases. Trimming removed 1 base from V and 5 bases from J; junction bases left unmatched: 2. Germline CDR1 KGHSH, CDR2 LQKENI. The CDR3 loop spans 15 amino acids.